These T cell receptor beta chains were read from a single sample in a study of blood T cell repertoires in COVID-19. This table comes from immunoSEQ multiplex PCR, and its TCRdb copy is limited to in-frame clones, with some not included. The table shows about 210,000 clones, with about four fifths occurring only once. Sequences were obtained from peripheral blood. Receptor source: a woman in her thirties or forties with active or convalescent COVID-19. The CDR3 runs from the conserved cysteine through the conserved F or W. Fields, in order: CDR3 length, V gene, D gene, J gene, clone size, CDR3 protein, CDR3 DNA. A D gene is named only where the DNA matches it firmly. The size entry is marked missing in some rows and otherwise reads once, few, many or a size class.

15	TRBV27	TRBD1	TRBJ1-2	NA	CASSLLGTGGEGYTF	TGTGCCAGCAGTTTACTAGGGACAGGGGGGGAGGGCTACACCTTC
15	TRBV4-1	TRBD1	TRBJ1-4	NA	CASSDTGVGEEKLFF	TGCGCCAGCAGCGATACAGGGGTGGGAGAAGAAAAACTGTTTTTT
13	TRBV12-3/TRBV12-4	NA	TRBJ2-5	NA	CASSLSGQETQYF	TGTGCCAGCAGCCTTAGCGGTCAAGAGACCCAGTACTTC
17	TRBV27	NA	TRBJ1-6	NA	CASSLTLRGYDNSPLHF	TGTGCCAGCAGTTTAACCCTCCGAGGGTACGACAATTCACCCCTCCACTTT
15	TRBV28	NA	TRBJ2-7	NA	CASSLAGGFSYEQYF	TGTGCCAGCAGTTTGGCCGGAGGTTTCTCCTACGAGCAGTACTTC
16	TRBV4-3	NA	TRBJ1-6	once	CASSQEARLNNSPLHF	TGCGCCAGCAGCCAAGAAGCGCGGCTAAATAATTCACCCCTCCACTTT
16	TRBV3-1/TRBV3-2	NA	TRBJ1-2	NA	CASSQGESTGTYGYTF	TGTGCCAGCAGCCAAGGTGAAAGTACAGGGACCTATGGCTACACCTTC
14	TRBV20-1	TRBD2	TRBJ2-7	NA	CSASSSGGYYEQYF	TGCAGTGCTAGTTCTAGCGGGGGGTACTACGAGCAGTACTTC
11	TRBV6-5	NA	TRBJ2-1	NA	CASLGANEQFF	TGTGCCAGCCTTGGAGCGAATGAGCAGTTCTTC
16	TRBV28	TRBD2	TRBJ2-7	NA	CASSPGFGGGDLWQYF	TGTGCCAGCAGCCCAGGGTTTGGCGGGGGGGATCTGTGGCAGTACTTC
18	TRBV28	TRBD1	TRBJ2-6	NA	CASSYPGTGSAGANVLTF	TGTGCCAGCAGTTATCCCGGGACAGGGTCAGCCGGGGCCAACGTCCTGACTTTC
14	TRBV19	NA	TRBJ2-4	NA	CASSMQIAKNIQYF	TGTGCCAGTAGTATGCAGATAGCCAAAAACATTCAGTACTTC
13	TRBV7-3	NA	TRBJ2-5	NA	CASSLFREETQYF	TGTGCCAGCAGCTTATTCCGAGAAGAGACCCAGTACTTC
15	TRBV5-1	TRBD2	TRBJ2-1	NA	CASSRTSGGAAEQFF	TGCGCCAGCAGCAGGACTAGCGGGGGGGCTGCTGAGCAGTTCTTC
16	TRBV10-3	TRBD2	TRBJ2-1	NA	CAISESGLAGGNEQFF	TGTGCCATCAGTGAGTCGGGACTAGCGGGTGGCAATGAGCAGTTCTTC
15	TRBV19	TRBD2	TRBJ2-7	NA	CASSLGASGSYEQYF	TGTGCCAGTAGCCTAGGGGCTAGCGGGAGTTACGAGCAGTACTTC
15	TRBV5-4	TRBD2	TRBJ2-3	NA	CASSSLAGYTDTQYF	TGTGCCAGCAGCTCACTAGCGGGTTACACAGATACGCAGTATTTT
12	TRBV18	NA	TRBJ1-1	NA	CASSYMNTEAFF	TGTGCCAGCTCATACATGAACACTGAAGCTTTCTTT
15	TRBV27	TRBD1	TRBJ2-1	NA	CASSLSRQGADEQFF	TGTGCCAGCAGTCTCTCTCGACAGGGGGCTGATGAGCAGTTCTTC
17	TRBV24-1	TRBD1	TRBJ2-2	NA	CATSDFRDRGFTGELFF	TGTGCCACCAGTGACTTCCGGGACAGGGGTTTTACCGGGGAGCTGTTTTTT
14	TRBV6-5	NA	TRBJ1-2	NA	CASTYRGGVLGYTF	TGTGCCAGCACCTACAGAGGGGGAGTTCTAGGCTACACCTTC
14	TRBV19	TRBD1	TRBJ1-1	NA	CASKTSQGITEAFF	TGTGCCAGTAAGACCTCACAGGGGATCACTGAAGCTTTCTTT
14	TRBV13	TRBD2	TRBJ2-1	NA	CASSGTSSGAEQFF	TGTGCCAGCAGCGGGACTAGCTCGGGGGCTGAGCAGTTCTTC
15	TRBV27	TRBD1	TRBJ1-1	NA	CASSLGQGTDTEAFF	TGTGCCAGCAGTTTGGGACAGGGCACGGACACTGAAGCTTTCTTT
13	TRBV2	NA	TRBJ2-5	once	CASSLDTRETQYF	TGTGCCAGCAGTTTAGACACTCGAGAGACCCAGTACTTC
14	TRBV2	NA	TRBJ1-1	NA	CASSAVRGNTEAFF	TGTGCCAGCAGCGCCGTCCGGGGGAACACTGAAGCTTTCTTT
18	TRBV15	TRBD1	TRBJ2-3	NA	CATSTMGQGVGSGDTQYF	TGTGCCACCAGCACCATGGGACAGGGAGTGGGTAGTGGAGATACGCAGTATTTT